These T cell receptor beta chains were read from a single sample in a study of cytomegalovirus exposure and HLA in healthy donors. Sequenced by immunoSEQ multiplex PCR; TCRdb stores in-frame clones only, minus some. In the table there are about 64,000 clones, about 90% of which are singletons. What was sequenced was PBMCs. The receptors shown here come from a young woman in good health and CMV-seronegative. CDR3s include the opening cysteine and the closing phenylalanine or tryptophan. Fields, in order: J gene, D gene, clone size, V gene, CDR3 DNA, CDR3 protein. The D gene is left open where the match is weak. Size tells how often a clone was seen (once, few, many) or the class of an expanded clone, and some rows leave it out.

TRBJ2-1 - - TRBV7-9 TGTGCCAGCAGCTTGCAGGTTGCCCTCCCTCCCAATGAGCAGTTCTTC CASSLQVALPPNEQFF
TRBJ2-3 TRBD2 - TRBV2 TGTGCCAGCAGTCCTAGCGGGAGACGGATCACAGATACGCAGTATTTT CASSPSGRRITDTQYF
TRBJ1-1 - - TRBV6-5 TGTGCCAGCCAGGGGAACACTGAAGCTTTCTTT CASQGNTEAFF
TRBJ2-7 - - TRBV4-1 TGCGCCAGCAGCCAAGTCGGGACCTACGAGCAGTACTTC CASSQVGTYEQYF
TRBJ2-1 TRBD2 few TRBV19 TGTGCCAGTAGTATAGGGGCTAGCGGGGACAAGCAGTTCTTC CASSIGASGDKQFF
TRBJ2-3 - once TRBV9 TGTGCCAGCAGCGTAGGTGACAGCGCCACAGATACGCAGTATTTT CASSVGDSATDTQYF
TRBJ2-7 - few TRBV19 TGTGCCAGTAGCTCGTCCTGGGGGCCTAACGAGCAGTACTTC CASSSSWGPNEQYF
TRBJ2-3 TRBD2 - TRBV11-2 TGTGCCAGCAGCTCTCAGCGGGGGCAGGATACGCAGTATTTT CASSSQRGQDTQYF
TRBJ2-2 - - TRBV19 TGTGCCAGTGTTATCCCGAACACCGGGGAGCTGTTTTTT CASVIPNTGELFF
TRBJ1-2 TRBD1 few TRBV6-1 TGTGCCGGGTTTGGGACAGCTAACTATGGCTACACCTTC CAGFGTANYGYTF
TRBJ2-3 - once TRBV9 TGTGCCAGCAGCGTAGGTCCCGCAGGGCCGGATACGCAGTATTTT CASSVGPAGPDTQYF
TRBJ2-2 - few TRBV27 TGTGCCACCCGTTCTGCGGGGGCTGGTACCGGGGAGCTGTTTTTT CATRSAGAGTGELFF
TRBJ1-2 - once TRBV28 TGTGCCAGCAGAGCCGAGACGGAGGACTATGGCTACACCTTC CASRAETEDYGYTF
TRBJ1-1 TRBD1 - TRBV28 TGTGCCAGCAAGGGGGCGCTCCTGGAAGCTTTCTTT CASKGALLEAFF
TRBJ1-1 - - TRBV28 TGTGCCAGCAGTTTCAGGGCCCTGAACACTGAAGCTTTCTTT CASSFRALNTEAFF
TRBJ1-2 - - TRBV6-1 TGTGCCAGCAGTGAAAAAATGACAGTAGTTTATGGCTACACCTTC CASSEKMTVVYGYTF
TRBJ1-2 TRBD1 - TRBV19 TGTGCCAGTAGTTTTATCCGGGACAGACCTAACTATGGCTACACCTTC CASSFIRDRPNYGYTF
TRBJ2-1 TRBD2 - TRBV5-1 TGCGCCAGCAGCAGTTTTGAGGGACTATCTTACAATGAGCAGTTCTTC CASSSFEGLSYNEQFF
TRBJ2-3 - - TRBV30 TGTGCCTGGAGTAACTATCTCACAGATACGCAGTATTTT CAWSNYLTDTQYF
TRBJ1-4 TRBD1 - TRBV18 TGTGCCAGCTCACGGGACAGGGGACGCGAAAAACTGTTTTTT CASSRDRGREKLFF
TRBJ1-1 - - TRBV6-1 TGTGCCAGCAGTGAATCTCCGAGGGCGAGGACTGAAGCTTTCTTT CASSESPRARTEAFF
TRBJ1-2 - - TRBV4-3 TGCGCCAGCAGCCAAGCGTGGCAGGGCGAAAACTATGGCTACACCTTC CASSQAWQGENYGYTF
TRBJ2-5 TRBD1 - TRBV2 TGTGCCAGCAGTCAGGACAGGGAGGAGACCCAGTACTTC CASSQDREETQYF
TRBJ2-2 TRBD1 - TRBV2 TGTGCCAGCAGTTACGACAGGGCCGGGGAGCTGTTTTTT CASSYDRAGELFF
TRBJ2-5 - - TRBV15 TGTGCCACCAGCAGAGATGCGGAGACCCAGTACTTC CATSRDAETQYF
TRBJ2-1 TRBD2 - TRBV7-9 TGTGCCAGCAGCTTAGAGGCAGCGGGGATCTACAATGAGCAGTTCTTC CASSLEAAGIYNEQFF
TRBJ2-3 - - TRBV5-1 TGCGCCAGCAGCCCCCCCTATAGGGGAGGGGGGACGCAGTATTTT CASSPPYRGGGTQYF
TRBJ1-2 TRBD1 - TRBV4-1 TGCGCCAGCAGCCCACCGGGACAGGGCCATGGCTACACCTTC CASSPPGQGHGYTF
TRBJ2-7 TRBD2 - TRBV2 TGTGCCAGCAGTGGGGGAGGGCCCTACGAGCAGTACTTC CASSGGGPYEQYF
TRBJ2-5 TRBD2 - TRBV5-1 TGCGCCAGCAGCCTCCGACTAGCGTCCGGACAAGAGACCCAGTACTTC CASSLRLASGQETQYF
TRBJ2-5 - - TRBV10-2 TGCGCCAGCAGTGGGCCTACTATAGGATTCGAAGAGACCCAGTACTTC CASSGPTIGFEETQYF
TRBJ2-2 - - TRBV6-5 TGTGCCAGCAGTTACTCGACAGGAAACACCGGGGAGCTGTTTTTT CASSYSTGNTGELFF
TRBJ1-3 - - TRBV19 TGTGCCAGTAGCAGGACATGGGGAAACACCATATATTTT CASSRTWGNTIYF
TRBJ2-7 TRBD2 - TRBV27 TGTGCCAGCAGCTTCCTCCGGCCTAGCGGCTCGGACTACGAGCAGTACTTC CASSFLRPSGSDYEQYF
TRBJ1-5 - - TRBV19 TGTGCCAGTAGTTTGGCGGTAAGCAATCAGCCCCAGCATTTT CASSLAVSNQPQHF
TRBJ2-7 - - TRBV10-2 TGCGCCAGCAGGAGCAGGGGTGGCGAGCAGTACTTC CASRSRGGEQYF
TRBJ2-7 TRBD2 - TRBV28 TGTGCCAGCAGACAGCGGGGCCCCTCCTACGAGCAGTACTTC CASRQRGPSYEQYF
TRBJ2-3 - once TRBV11-2 TGTGCCAGCAGCTTAGAAGACACCACAGATACGCAGTATTTT CASSLEDTTDTQYF
TRBJ2-1 TRBD2 - TRBV6-5 TGTGCCAGCAGTAACGGACTAGCGGCCGATGAGCAGTTCTTC CASSNGLAADEQFF
TRBJ2-5 - - TRBV7-8 TGTGCCAGCAGCTTAGGGGGCGGTAACCAAGAGACCCAGTACTTC CASSLGGGNQETQYF
TRBJ2-3 TRBD2 - TRBV9 TGTGCCAGCAGCGTAGAGGCGGGGGGGGCGGGAGATACGCAGTATTTT CASSVEAGGAGDTQYF
TRBJ2-1 TRBD1 - TRBV11-1 TGTGCCAGCAGCTTAGTCTACGGGACAGCCGGCGGGCAGTTCTTC CASSLVYGTAGGQFF
TRBJ1-5 - - TRBV27 TGTGCCAGCAGTCCCTCGGAGGGAGAGATCAATCAGCCCCAGCATTTT CASSPSEGEINQPQHF
TRBJ2-1 TRBD2 few TRBV6-1 TGTGCCAGCAGTGATACGTGGGAGGGGAATGAGCAGTTCTTC CASSDTWEGNEQFF
TRBJ2-1 TRBD1 - TRBV2 TGTGCCAGCAGTGCGGGGACAGGCAGACTCTACTCCTACAATGAGCAGTTCTTC CASSAGTGRLYSYNEQFF
TRBJ1-1 - few TRBV9 TGTGCCAGCAGCGTAGATGGCTCGGAAGCTTTCTTT CASSVDGSEAFF
TRBJ1-2 - - TRBV7-2 TGTGCCAGCAGCTTAGGAAAGGGGTATGGCTACACCTTC CASSLGKGYGYTF
TRBJ2-7 - - TRBV5-4 TGTGCCACACGATCAGATAAGGGGGGGAACTACGAGCAGTACTTC CATRSDKGGNYEQYF
TRBJ1-4 - - TRBV28 TGTGCCAGCAGTTTACGGACATACCCAACTAATGAAAAACTGTTTTTT CASSLRTYPTNEKLFF
TRBJ2-7 TRBD2 - TRBV7-2 TGTGCCAGCAGCTTAGTTCCGGTGGGACTAGCGGGTGAGTCCTACGAGCAGTACTTC CASSLVPVGLAGESYEQYF
TRBJ2-1 TRBD2 - TRBV6-6 TGTGCCATCGGACTAGCGGGAGGGGAGCAGTTCTTC CAIGLAGGEQFF
TRBJ1-1 TRBD1 - TRBV6-1 TGTGCCAGCAGTGTAGGGACAGGGAACCTGAACACTGAAGCTTTCTTT CASSVGTGNLNTEAFF
TRBJ1-3 - once TRBV6-1 TGTGCCAGCAGTGAAGCCCGGGGTGGCGGAAACACCATATATTTT CASSEARGGGNTIYF